This T cell receptor beta chain was found in a study of PD-L1 blockade in urothelial cancer. Across the whole study: Men with urothelial cancer arising in the bladder made up most of the 29 patients. A median blood sample held around 150,000 T cells and around 80,000 unique TCRs. Study-wide results and caveats: Below-median pretreatment blood TCR clonality was a predictor of better survival.

The CDR3 extends over 14 amino acids. V shed 4 bases, J shed 3 bases, and the junction held 6 bases outside the gene matches. Germline assignment: CDR1 SGHKS and CDR2 YYEKEE (reference sequence). A remark on this clone: Its antigen is still unknown.

Sequencing used immunoSEQ multiplex PCR; TCRdb keeps in-frame clones, though not all of them. The sample shows roughly 130,000 clones, approximately 84% of them seen only once. As for time point: pretreatment peripheral blood. Diagnoses among patients were locally advanced or metastatic urothelial carcinoma. Sample: PBMCs, taken around atezolizumab (anti-PD-L1) treatment. V gene TRBV5-5 combines with J gene TRBJ1-2, with TRBD1 matching over 7 bases. The receptor was derived from a man aged 50 to 60 with urothelial cancer. The CDR3 bases are TGTGCCAGCAGCCGGGACAGCGGGTACTATGGCTACACCTTC. It specifies CASSRDSGYYGYTF.